This record looks at one T cell receptor beta chain sequence and its context. Assay: immunoSEQ multiplex PCR; the TCRdb copy retains only in-frame clones and omits some. There are over 150,000 clones in the sample; 85% to 90% occur only once, and approximately 2.1% lies in the top ten. The data were obtained in a study of blood T cell repertoires in COVID-19. The V gene end was trimmed by 3 bases and the J gene end by 7 bases; junction bases not matched to a gene: 5. Germline V gene sequence: CDR1 MRHNA, CDR2 SNTAGT. CDR3 length equals 14 residues. The chain joins TRBV6-4 to TRBJ2-2, with TRBD2 matching 7 bases. The sample taken for sequencing was peripheral blood. This receptor was identified in a man aged 50 to 59 who had recovered from COVID-19. The CDR3 loop reads CASSEYRGVGELFF. CDR3 nucleotides: TGTGCCAGCAGTGAATATCGGGGGGTCGGGGAGCTGTTTTTT.